A single sample is the source of the 5 T cell receptor beta chains below, sequenced in a study of T cells after yellow fever vaccination. In TCRdb, the 5' RACE reads were re-called with MiXCR into one record per CDR3 protein. The table shows around 250,000 distinct CDR3 sequences, with about 7% occurring only once. The sample was CD4+ T cells sorted from PBMCs, taken 15 days after the yellow fever booster vaccination. All receptors derive from a man aged 30 to 39 who received the YFV17D yellow fever vaccine.

This chain uses TRBV4-1 with TRBJ1-2; D is ambiguous. The CDR3 extends over 14 amino acids. The germline V gene encodes CDR1 MGHRA and CDR2 YSYEKL. V lost 1 base, J lost 6 bases, and 12 bases lay in between. CDR3 region: CASSQARGNHGYTF. The CDR3 DNA is TGCGCCAGCAGCCAAGCTCGGGGAAACCATGGCTACACCTTC.

This clonotype showed up many times. The CDR3 loop reads CASSSLASGELFF. The DNA of the CDR3 is TGTGCCAGCAGTTCTCTAGCGTCCGGGGAGCTGTTTTTT. V gene TRBV6-2 or TRBV6-3 combines with J gene TRBJ2-2; TRBD2 might be the D (6 bases). Trimming took 4 bases from V and 6 from J, leaving 9 bases between them. Germline V CDR1 and CDR2: MNHEY, SVGEGT. The CDR3 covers 13 residues.

This chain connects TRBV20-1 to TRBJ2-3; the D gene could be TRBD1 or TRBD2 (7 bases each). V lost 4 bases, J lost 6 bases, and 26 bases lay in between. The CDR3 is made up of 17 amino acids. Germline CDR1 and CDR2: DFQATT and SNEGSKA (reference sequence). CDR3 amino acids: CSANHPRGGRSGDTQYF. The CDR3, as DNA: TGCAGTGCTAACCACCCCAGGGGGGGACGAAGCGGGGATACGCAGTATTTT.

The sample holds a few counts of this clonotype. The chain links TRBV20-1 to TRBJ2-5, with TRBD2 matching 13 bases. This CDR3 spans 15 amino acids. Germline loops: CDR1 DFQATT, CDR2 SNEGSKA (reference sequence). V was pared by 6 bases and J by 3 bases, with 7 bases of the junction left unmatched. The CDR3 nucleotides read TGCAGTGCCACCCCAGGGACTAGCGGGGAAGAGACCCAGTACTTC. It codes for CSATPGTSGEETQYF.

In its sample, this clonotype was seen many times. V is TRBV20-1 and J is TRBJ2-2; possibly TRBD1 for D (5 bases). Germline V gives CDR1 DFQATT, CDR2 SNEGSKA (reference sequence). The CDR3 contains 14 residues. Trimming left V 1 base short and J 3 bases short, with 9 bases between. Here the CDR3 reads CSARVPGYTGELFF. For the CDR3, the DNA is TGCAGTGCTAGAGTCCCAGGGTACACCGGGGAGCTGTTTTTT.